A single sample gave rise to the 3 T cell receptor beta chains below, sequenced in a study of T cells in Graves' hyperthyroidism and ophthalmopathy. Template material for amplifying TCR beta CDR3 regions consisted of RNA transcripts. HTBI primers were the set used in a first-round RT-PCR of the TCR CDR3. One entry per CDR3 protein results from TCRdb running MiXCR on the multiplex PCR reads. The top ten hold 7.5% to 9% of the sample, which has approximately 400,000 distinct CDR3 sequences, about 15% seen once. The sequencing sample was made of blood. Receptor source: a woman under 30 with Graves' hyperthyroidism.

The sample holds many counts of this clonotype. The rearrangement links TRBV18 to TRBJ2-2, with TRBD2 matching over 8 bases. Per germline, CDR1 KGHSH and CDR2 LQKENI. This CDR3 has 16 amino acids. With 0 bases clipped from V and 5 bases from J, the junction kept 5 bases outside the gene matches. The CDR3 nucleotides are TGTGCCAGCTCACCACCGCGGGAGGCGGTAACCGGGGAGCTGTTTTTT. This gives the protein CASSPPREAVTGELFF.

This clonotype was detected many times. The chain employs TRBV20-1 and TRBJ2-5, with TRBD2 matching over 8 bases. CDR1 and CDR2 from the germline V gene are DFQATT and SNEGSKA (reference sequence). This CDR3 has 14 residues. The J segment lost 3 bases and the V segment lost 3 bases, leaving 6 bases of the junction unmatched. As DNA, the CDR3 is TGCAGTGCTAGTATCACGGGAGGGAAAGAGACCCAGTACTTC. It translates to CSASITGGKETQYF.

The sample holds a few counts of this clonotype. The V and J genes are TRBV19 and TRBJ2-3; D call uncertain. The CDR3 has 15 residues. Germline lookup yields CDR1 LNHDA and CDR2 SQIVND (reference sequence). Deletions cut 3 bases from V and 7 bases from J, with 17 bases between. The CDR3 region has the DNA TGTGCCAGTAGTATCGGTGGAGCGATGGGTAATACGCAGTATTTT. As protein: CASSIGGAMGNTQYF.